Shown below are 5 T cell receptor beta chains from a single sample sequenced in a study of CDR3 diversity in severe acne. TCRdb independently ran MiXCR on the PCR reads; one entry per CDR3 protein. Of approximately 80,000 distinct CDR3 sequences listed, under 65% are singletons. The sequenced sample consisted of blood. These receptors all stem from a male donor in good health, without acne.

The rearrangement links TRBV2 to TRBJ2-3; 9 bases map to TRBD1. This CDR3 has 14 residues. CDR1 SNHLY and CDR2 FYNNEI come from the germline V gene. V was clipped by 4 bases and J by 6 bases; unmatched bases: 5. CDR3 in amino acids: CASSGTGGGDTQYF. For the CDR3, the DNA is TGTGCCAGCAGTGGAACAGGGGGCGGGGATACGCAGTATTTT. The full variable domain, in which reference TRBV2 and TRBJ2-3 provide the parts outside the CDR3, is EPEVTQTPSHQVTQMGQEVILRCVPISNHLYFYWYRQILGQKVEFLVSFYNNEISEKSEIFDDQFSVERPDGSNFTLKIRSTKLEDSAMYFCASSGTGGGDTQYFGPGTRLTVL.

The chain links TRBV29-1 to TRBJ1-2; weak D call: TRBD1 (6 bases). Trimming left V 5 bases short and J 5 bases short, with 12 bases between. The CDR3 has 12 residues. Germline CDR1 SQVTM, CDR2 ANQGSEA. In DNA, the CDR3 is TGCAGCGTTACTGGACAGTCTTATGGCTACACCTTC. It is translated as CSVTGQSYGYTF.

A few counts support this clonotype. The V call is TRBV13, the J call TRBJ1-5, with TRBD1 matching 7 bases. Germline CDR1 reads PRHDT; CDR2 reads FYEKMQ (reference sequence). This CDR3 has 15 amino acids. Losses at the gene ends were 0 bases for V and 7 bases for J; bases not matched to a gene: 6. The CDR3 nucleotides read TGTGCCAGCAGCTTAGGCACAGGGGCAGGGCAGCCCCAGCATTTT. Encoded protein: CASSLGTGAGQPQHF.

This clonotype was seen more than once but under ten times. The gene calls are TRBV4-1 and TRBJ2-4, with TRBD1 matching 7 bases. The CDR3 sequence is 17 residues long. CDR1 and CDR2 from the germline V gene are MGHRA and YSYEKL. With 0 bases clipped from V and 5 bases from J, the junction kept 10 bases outside the gene matches. The CDR3: CASSQDPARGWENIQYF. CDR3 DNA: TGCGCCAGCAGCCAAGATCCGGCCAGGGGGTGGGAAAACATTCAGTACTTC.

The chain links TRBV25-1 to TRBJ1-1; D may be TRBD1 (6 bases). The CDR3 spans 14 residues. The germline V and J ends were trimmed by 3 bases and 2 bases, with 10 bases remaining between them. Per the germline V gene, CDR1 is MGHDK and CDR2 is SYGVNS. The CDR3 region has the DNA TGTGCCAGCAGTGATGGCGGGACAAACACTGAAGCTTTCTTT. This encodes CASSDGGTNTEAFF.